A single sample is the source of the 7 T cell receptor beta chains below, sequenced in a study of T cell clonality in common variable immunodeficiency. Libraries were prepared by immunoSEQ multiplex PCR; TCRdb keeps only in-frame clonotypes and omits some of them. The table lists 35,000 to 50,000 clones, with no singletons. Sequencing was performed on peripheral blood mononuclear cells. These receptors originate from a person between 18 and 70 years old in good health.

In this sample, this clone turned up many times. The missing CDR3 end, 3 residues past where the read stops, is filled in from the germline J gene. The rearrangement links TRBV5-6 to TRBJ2-5; possibly TRBD1 for D (5 bases). The CDR3 contains 12 residues. Trimming shortened V by 5 bases and J by 3 bases, and 8 bases separated the two germline ends. Germline lookup yields CDR1 SGHDT and CDR2 YYEEEE. The CDR3: CASSPGKETQYF. The sequenced part of the CDR3 DNA is TGTGCCAGCAGTCCAGGGAAAGAGACC.

This clone was seen many times. The CDR3 is cut off 3 residues early in the read; its end comes from the germline J gene. This chain links TRBV20-1 with TRBJ1-1; D is unclear. The CDR3 consists of 11 residues. V was trimmed by 6 bases and J by 6 bases, leaving 11 bases between them. Germline V CDR1 and CDR2: DFQATT, SNEGSKA (reference sequence). The CDR3 DNA, read in part, is TGCAGTGCCGCCTACCCGCCTGAA. Its protein product is CSAAYPPE. The whole CDR3 protein reads CSAAYPPEAFF.

In this sample, this clone turned up many times. The CDR3 is cut off 3 residues early in the read; its end comes from the germline J gene. V is TRBV7-9 and J is TRBJ2-1, with 11 bases fitting TRBD2. The V gene end was trimmed by 5 bases and the J gene end by 8 bases; junction bases not matched to a gene: 5. The CDR3 spans 14 residues. Germline-derived CDR1 and CDR2 are SEHNR and FQNEAQ (reference sequence). CDR3 DNA, as far as it was read: TGTGCCAGCAGCGCTGGGACTAGCGGACATGAG. Encoded protein: CASSAGTSGHE. The full CDR3 protein is CASSAGTSGHEQFF.

This clone was seen many times. The read ends 3 residues shy of where the CDR3 ends; the end is completed using the germline J gene. The gene calls are TRBV7-2 and TRBJ2-5, with no clear D. Germline assignment: CDR1 SGHTA and CDR2 FQGNSA. The CDR3 runs to 12 residues. V lost 0 bases and J 3 bases, leaving 2 bases between the germline ends. The CDR3 loop is CASSLAKETQYF. The sequenced CDR3 bases are TGTGCCAGCAGCTTAGCTAAAGAGACC.

Remarks on this clone: The read gets to within 3 residues of the CDR3 end, and the germline J gene fills in the rest. The J gene is TRBJ1-2, the V gene TRBV30; 7 bases fit TRBD1. In germline, CDR1 is GTSNPN, CDR2 SVGIG (reference sequence). This CDR3 spans 16 amino acids. The part of the CDR3 DNA that was read is TGTGCCTGGAGAAAGGGAGGGGGCAGACGCACAGATACC. Its protein product is CAWRKGGGRRTDT. The full-length CDR3 reads as CAWRKGGGRRTDTYTF.

Ten or more counts support this clone. The sequence runs out 3 residues before the end of the CDR3; the remainder is reconstructed from the germline J gene. The rearrangement uses TRBV7-3 and TRBJ2-1; 8 bases map to TRBD2. V shed 4 bases and J 9 bases; nucleotides not matched to a gene: 2. Per the germline V gene, CDR1 is SGHTA and CDR2 is FQGTGA. The CDR3 extends over 12 amino acids. The CDR3 protein is CASSSGGVEQFF. The DNA read from the CDR3 is TGTGCCAGCAGCTCCGGGGGGGTTGAG. Filled out from reference TRBV7-3 and TRBJ2-1, the complete variable domain reads GAGVSQTPSNKVTEKGKYVELRCDPISGHTALYWYRQSLGQGPEFLIYFQGTGAADDSGLPNDRFFAVRPEGSVSTLKIQRTERGDSAVYLCASSSGGVEQFFGPGTRLTVL.

With respect to this clone: The CDR3 end falls 3 residues outside the read, so it is completed with the germline J gene. The genes are TRBV5-1 and TRBJ2-1; D gene unclear. V shed 0 bases and J shed 6 bases, with 4 bases lying between them. Germline lookup yields CDR1 SGHRS and CDR2 YFSETQ. CDR3 length: 12 residues. The CDR3 bases that were read are TGCGCCAGCAGCTTGGCAGGCAATGAG. Its protein is CASSLAGNE. The whole CDR3 is CASSLAGNEQFF. Combining the CDR3 with reference TRBV5-1 and TRBJ2-1 gives the whole variable domain KAGVTQTPRYLIKTRGQQVTLSCSPISGHRSVSWYQQTPGQGLQFLFEYFSETQRNKGNFPGRFSGRQFSNSRSEMNVSTLELGDSALYLCASSLAGNEQFFGPGTRLTVL.